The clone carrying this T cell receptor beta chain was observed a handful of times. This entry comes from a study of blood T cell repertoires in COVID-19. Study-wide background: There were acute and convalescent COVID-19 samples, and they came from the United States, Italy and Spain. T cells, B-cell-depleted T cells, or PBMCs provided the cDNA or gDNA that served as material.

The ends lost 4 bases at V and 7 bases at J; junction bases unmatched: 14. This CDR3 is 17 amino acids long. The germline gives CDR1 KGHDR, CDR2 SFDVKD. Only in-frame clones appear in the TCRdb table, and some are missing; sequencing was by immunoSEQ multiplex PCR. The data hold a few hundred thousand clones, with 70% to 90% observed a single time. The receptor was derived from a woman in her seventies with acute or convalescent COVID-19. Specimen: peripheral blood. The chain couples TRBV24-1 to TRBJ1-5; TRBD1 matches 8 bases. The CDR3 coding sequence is TGTGCCACCAGTGACCAAACGGGCAGGGGGCTGAGGCAGCCCCAGCATTTT. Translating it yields CATSDQTGRGLRQPQHF.